This is a list of T cell receptor beta chains from one sample in a study of control samples from healthy donors and cancer patients. The repertoire was sequenced with immunoSEQ multiplex PCR; TCRdb's copy has only in-frame clones and lacks some. The profile shows 190,000 or so clones, about 93% of them singletons. The source material was blood. All receptors come from a young man in good health. CDR3s include the opening cysteine and the closing phenylalanine or tryptophan. A D gene is named only where the DNA matches it firmly. Expanded clones get a size class; other rows say once, few or many, or leave the size out.

clone size: -; J gene: TRBJ2-5; V gene: TRBV3-1/TRBV3-2; D gene: -; CDR3 DNA: TGTGCCAGCAGCCAAGATGCAACAGGCGGGACCCAGTACTTC; CDR3 protein: CASSQDATGGTQYF
clone size: -; J gene: TRBJ2-2; V gene: TRBV5-1; D gene: -; CDR3 DNA: TGCGCCAGCAGCCCGGGCGGGATCGCCGGGGAGCTGTTTTTT; CDR3 protein: CASSPGGIAGELFF
clone size: -; J gene: TRBJ1-3; V gene: TRBV20-1; D gene: TRBD1; CDR3 DNA: TGCAGTGCTAGTCTGGACAGGGGGCTTGGAAACACCATATATTTT; CDR3 protein: CSASLDRGLGNTIYF
clone size: -; J gene: TRBJ2-7; V gene: TRBV15; D gene: -; CDR3 DNA: TGTGCCACCAGCAGTAACGTCGCGGGCTACGAGCAGTACTTC; CDR3 protein: CATSSNVAGYEQYF
clone size: -; J gene: TRBJ2-1; V gene: TRBV7-9; D gene: -; CDR3 DNA: TGTGCCAGCAGCTTAGCGCTAGGGCAGGGTGGCAATGAGCAGTTCTTC; CDR3 protein: CASSLALGQGGNEQFF
clone size: -; J gene: TRBJ1-1; V gene: TRBV18; D gene: -; CDR3 DNA: TGTGCCAGCTCACCAGAGAAGAACACTGAAGCTTTCTTT; CDR3 protein: CASSPEKNTEAFF
clone size: -; J gene: TRBJ2-3; V gene: TRBV28; D gene: TRBD1; CDR3 DNA: TGTGCCAGCAGTTTCCGGGACAGGGGCTATACAGATACGCAGTATTTT; CDR3 protein: CASSFRDRGYTDTQYF
clone size: -; J gene: TRBJ1-5; V gene: TRBV27; D gene: -; CDR3 DNA: TGTGCCAGCAGTTTTTCTAGTGGGGGGTATCACGATCAGCCCCAGCATTTT; CDR3 protein: CASSFSSGGYHDQPQHF
clone size: -; J gene: TRBJ1-2; V gene: TRBV18; D gene: -; CDR3 DNA: TGTGCCAGCTCACCACAAACCAAAACAGGGTCCTATGGCTACACCTTC; CDR3 protein: CASSPQTKTGSYGYTF
clone size: -; J gene: TRBJ2-2; V gene: TRBV5-1; D gene: -; CDR3 DNA: TGCGCCAGCAGCTTGGGCAGGGTCCACACCGGGGAGCTGTTTTTT; CDR3 protein: CASSLGRVHTGELFF
clone size: once; J gene: TRBJ2-5; V gene: TRBV5-4; D gene: -; CDR3 DNA: TGTGCCAGCAGCTTGCTGGGCCAAGAGACCCAGTACTTC; CDR3 protein: CASSLLGQETQYF
clone size: -; J gene: TRBJ1-2; V gene: TRBV7-9; D gene: -; CDR3 DNA: TGTGCCAGCAGCTTAAATCATCCCGGAGATTATGGCTACACCTTC; CDR3 protein: CASSLNHPGDYGYTF
clone size: -; J gene: TRBJ2-1; V gene: TRBV28; D gene: TRBD2; CDR3 DNA: TGTGCCAGCAGTTACGTAGCGGGGGCCCCCTACAATGAGCAGTTCTTC; CDR3 protein: CASSYVAGAPYNEQFF
clone size: -; J gene: TRBJ2-3; V gene: TRBV5-4; D gene: TRBD2; CDR3 DNA: TGTGCCAGCAGATCCGGACTAGCGGGGAACACAGATACGCAGTATTTT; CDR3 protein: CASRSGLAGNTDTQYF
clone size: -; J gene: TRBJ2-5; V gene: TRBV28; D gene: TRBD2; CDR3 DNA: TGTGCCAGCAGATCTAGCGGGGGGATAGAGACCCAGTACTTC; CDR3 protein: CASRSSGGIETQYF
clone size: -; J gene: TRBJ2-7; V gene: TRBV7-8; D gene: TRBD1; CDR3 DNA: TGTGCCAGCAGCCTCGGAGCTGACAGGGCCTACGAGCAGTACTTC; CDR3 protein: CASSLGADRAYEQYF
clone size: once; J gene: TRBJ1-3; V gene: TRBV2; D gene: TRBD1; CDR3 DNA: TGTGCCACCCGAACAGGGGTCTCCTCTGGAAACACCATATATTTT; CDR3 protein: CATRTGVSSGNTIYF
clone size: -; J gene: TRBJ2-1; V gene: TRBV19; D gene: -; CDR3 DNA: TGTGCCAGTAGTCCGGGGGCCCGGGGTTACAATGAGCAGTTCTTC; CDR3 protein: CASSPGARGYNEQFF
clone size: -; J gene: TRBJ2-3; V gene: TRBV5-6; D gene: -; CDR3 DNA: TGTGCCAGCATACAGTATGGGGACACAGATACGCAGTATTTT; CDR3 protein: CASIQYGDTDTQYF
clone size: -; J gene: TRBJ2-7; V gene: TRBV24-1; D gene: TRBD2; CDR3 DNA: TGTGCCACCAGTCGGGGGGGATCCTACTACGAGCAGTACTTC; CDR3 protein: CATSRGGSYYEQYF
clone size: -; J gene: TRBJ1-5; V gene: TRBV30; D gene: -; CDR3 DNA: TGTGCCTGGAGTCTCTATAGCAATCAGCCCCAGCATTTT; CDR3 protein: CAWSLYSNQPQHF
clone size: -; J gene: TRBJ2-7; V gene: TRBV7-2; D gene: TRBD2; CDR3 DNA: TGTGCCAGCAGCTTAGCGGGGGGGTCCTACGAGCAGTACTTC; CDR3 protein: CASSLAGGSYEQYF
clone size: -; J gene: TRBJ1-6; V gene: TRBV3-1/TRBV3-2; D gene: TRBD1; CDR3 DNA: TGTGCCAGCAGAGAGGGACAGGGAGGTAATTCACCCCTCCACTTT; CDR3 protein: CASREGQGGNSPLHF
clone size: -; J gene: TRBJ1-6; V gene: TRBV6-1; D gene: TRBD1; CDR3 DNA: TGTGCCAGCAGTGGGGGGGACAGATATCTGAATTCACCCCTCCACTTT; CDR3 protein: CASSGGDRYLNSPLHF
clone size: -; J gene: TRBJ1-2; V gene: TRBV6-5; D gene: -; CDR3 DNA: TGTGCCAGCAGTTCCGCCGTTGGGGGACCTAACTATGGCTACACCTTC; CDR3 protein: CASSSAVGGPNYGYTF
clone size: -; J gene: TRBJ1-6; V gene: TRBV5-6; D gene: TRBD1; CDR3 DNA: TGTGCCAGCAGCTTGGGGTACAGGGGCAGTAATTCACCCCTCCACTTT; CDR3 protein: CASSLGYRGSNSPLHF